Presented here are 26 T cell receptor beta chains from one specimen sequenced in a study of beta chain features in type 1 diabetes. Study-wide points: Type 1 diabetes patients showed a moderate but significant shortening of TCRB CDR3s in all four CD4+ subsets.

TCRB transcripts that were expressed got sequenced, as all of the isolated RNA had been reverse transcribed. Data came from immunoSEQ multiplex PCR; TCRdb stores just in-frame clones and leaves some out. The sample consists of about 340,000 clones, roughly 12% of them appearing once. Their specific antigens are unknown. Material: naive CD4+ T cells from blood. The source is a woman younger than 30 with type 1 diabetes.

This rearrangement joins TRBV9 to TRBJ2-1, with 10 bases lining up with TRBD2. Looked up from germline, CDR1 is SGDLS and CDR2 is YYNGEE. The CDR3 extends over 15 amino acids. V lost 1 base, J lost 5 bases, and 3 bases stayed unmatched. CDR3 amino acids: CASSVLAGGDNEQFF. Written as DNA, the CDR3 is TGTGCCAGCAGCGTATTAGCGGGAGGTGACAATGAGCAGTTCTTC.

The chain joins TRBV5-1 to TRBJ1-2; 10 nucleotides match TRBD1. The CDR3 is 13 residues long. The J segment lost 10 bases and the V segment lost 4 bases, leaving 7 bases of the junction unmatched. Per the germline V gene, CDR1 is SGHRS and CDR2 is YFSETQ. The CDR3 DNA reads TGCGCCAGCAGCCCTGGGACAGGGGCAGACTACACCTTC. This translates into CASSPGTGADYTF.

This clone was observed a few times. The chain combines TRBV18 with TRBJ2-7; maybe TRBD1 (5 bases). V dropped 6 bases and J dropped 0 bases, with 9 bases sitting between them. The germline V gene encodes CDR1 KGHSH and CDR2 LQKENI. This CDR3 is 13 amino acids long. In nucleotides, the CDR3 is TGTGCCAGCTCCCGAGACAGCTCCTACGAGCAGTACGTC. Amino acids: CASSRDSSYEQYV.

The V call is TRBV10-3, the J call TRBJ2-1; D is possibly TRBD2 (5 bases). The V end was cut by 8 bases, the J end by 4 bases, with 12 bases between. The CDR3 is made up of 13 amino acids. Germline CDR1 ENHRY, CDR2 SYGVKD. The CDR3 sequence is CAIRPSGYNEQFF. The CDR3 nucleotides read TGTGCCATCCGACCTTCGGGGTACAATGAGCAGTTCTTC.

The CDR3 DNA reads TGTGCCAGCAGCTTAGTGAGAGTTGGCACAGATACGCAGTATTTT. Its protein is CASSLVRVGTDTQYF. The J gene is TRBJ2-3, the V gene TRBV7-2; no clear D gene. CDR1 is SGHTA and CDR2 is FQGNSA in the germline V gene. CDR3 length: 15 amino acids. Trimming cost V 1 base and J 1 base, with 9 bases left between them.

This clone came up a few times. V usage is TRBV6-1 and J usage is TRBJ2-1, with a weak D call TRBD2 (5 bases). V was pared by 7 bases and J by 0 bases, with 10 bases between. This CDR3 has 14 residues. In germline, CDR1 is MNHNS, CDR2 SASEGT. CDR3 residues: CASKASGSYNEQFF. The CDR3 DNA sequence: TGTGCCAGCAAGGCGAGCGGCTCCTACAATGAGCAGTTCTTC.

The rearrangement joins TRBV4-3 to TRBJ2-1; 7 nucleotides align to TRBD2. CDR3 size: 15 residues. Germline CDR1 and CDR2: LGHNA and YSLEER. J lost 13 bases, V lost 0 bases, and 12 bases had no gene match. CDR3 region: CASSQERLAGAHQFF. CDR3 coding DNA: TGCGCCAGCAGCCAAGAGAGGTTGGCGGGAGCCCATCAGTTCTTC.

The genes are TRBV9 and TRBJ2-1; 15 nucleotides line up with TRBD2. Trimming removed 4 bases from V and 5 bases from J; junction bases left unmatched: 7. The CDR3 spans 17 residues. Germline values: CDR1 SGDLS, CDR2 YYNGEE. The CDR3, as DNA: TGTGCCAGCAGCTTTGGGACTAGCGGGAGGTTTAACAATGAGCAGTTCTTC. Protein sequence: CASSFGTSGRFNNEQFF.

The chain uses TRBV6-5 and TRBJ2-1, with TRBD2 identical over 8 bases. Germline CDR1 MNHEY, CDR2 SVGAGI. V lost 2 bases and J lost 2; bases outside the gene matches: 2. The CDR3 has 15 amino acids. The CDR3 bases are TGTGCCAGCAGTTACGCTAGCGGGCCCTACAATGAGCAGTTCTTC. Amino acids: CASSYASGPYNEQFF.

The CDR3: CASSSGQYAYGYTF. The CDR3, as DNA: TGTGCCAGCAGCTCCGGACAGTATGCCTATGGCTACACCTTC. The genes are TRBV7-9 and TRBJ1-2; D possibly corresponds to TRBD1 (6 bases). Germline CDR1 reads SEHNR; CDR2 reads FQNEAQ (reference sequence). The CDR3 is made up of 14 amino acids. V lost 4 bases and J lost 4, with 13 bases in between.

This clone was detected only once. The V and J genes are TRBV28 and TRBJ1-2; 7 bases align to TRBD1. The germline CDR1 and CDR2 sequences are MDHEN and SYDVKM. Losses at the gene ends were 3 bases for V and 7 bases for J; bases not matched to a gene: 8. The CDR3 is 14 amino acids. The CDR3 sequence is CASSLGDRESGYTF. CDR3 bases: TGTGCCAGCAGTTTGGGCGACAGGGAATCTGGCTACACCTTC.

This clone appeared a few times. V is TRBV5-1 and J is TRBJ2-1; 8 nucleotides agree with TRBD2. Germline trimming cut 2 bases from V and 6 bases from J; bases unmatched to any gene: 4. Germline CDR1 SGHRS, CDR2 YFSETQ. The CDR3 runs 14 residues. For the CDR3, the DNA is TGCGCCAGCAGCTTAAGACTAGCGCCCAATGAGCAGTTCTTC. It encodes CASSLRLAPNEQFF.

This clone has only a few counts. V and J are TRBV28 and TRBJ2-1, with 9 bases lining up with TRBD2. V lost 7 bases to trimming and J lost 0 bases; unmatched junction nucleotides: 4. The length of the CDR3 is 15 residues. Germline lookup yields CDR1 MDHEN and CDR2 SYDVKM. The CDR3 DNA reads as TGTGCCAGCACCAAACTAGCGGGCTCCTACAATGAGCAGTTCTTC. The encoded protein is CASTKLAGSYNEQFF.

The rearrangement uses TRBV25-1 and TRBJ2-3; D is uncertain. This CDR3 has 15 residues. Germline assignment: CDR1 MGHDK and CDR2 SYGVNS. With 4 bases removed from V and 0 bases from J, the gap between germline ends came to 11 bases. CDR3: CASSGEMSSTDTQYF. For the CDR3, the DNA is TGTGCCAGCAGTGGTGAGATGTCTAGCACAGATACGCAGTATTTT.

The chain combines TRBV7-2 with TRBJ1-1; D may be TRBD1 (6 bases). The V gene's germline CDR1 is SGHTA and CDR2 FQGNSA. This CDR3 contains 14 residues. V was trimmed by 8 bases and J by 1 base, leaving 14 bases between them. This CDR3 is CASALRGQNTEAFF. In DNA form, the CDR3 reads TGTGCCAGCGCTCTACGGGGACAGAACACTGAAGCTTTCTTT.

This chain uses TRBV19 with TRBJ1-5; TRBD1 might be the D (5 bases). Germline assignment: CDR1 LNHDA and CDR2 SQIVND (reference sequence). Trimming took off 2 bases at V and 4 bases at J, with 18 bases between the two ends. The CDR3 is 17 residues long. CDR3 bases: TGTGCCAGTAGTATAAGGGCAGGGCTTTCTACTAATCAGCCCCAGCATTTT. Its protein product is CASSIRAGLSTNQPQHF.

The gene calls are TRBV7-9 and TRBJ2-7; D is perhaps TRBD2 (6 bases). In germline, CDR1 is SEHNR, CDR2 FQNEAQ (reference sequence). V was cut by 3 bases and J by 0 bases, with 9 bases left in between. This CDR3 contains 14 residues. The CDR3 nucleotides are TGTGCCAGCAGCTTCGGGACTCCCTCCTACGAGCAGTACTTC. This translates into CASSFGTPSYEQYF.

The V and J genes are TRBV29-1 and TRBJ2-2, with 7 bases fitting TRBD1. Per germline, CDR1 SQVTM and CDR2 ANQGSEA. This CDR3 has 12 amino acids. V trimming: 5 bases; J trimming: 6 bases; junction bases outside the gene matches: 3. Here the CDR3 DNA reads TGCAGCGTTAGACAGGGTCCCGGGGAGCTGTTTTTT. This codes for CSVRQGPGELFF.

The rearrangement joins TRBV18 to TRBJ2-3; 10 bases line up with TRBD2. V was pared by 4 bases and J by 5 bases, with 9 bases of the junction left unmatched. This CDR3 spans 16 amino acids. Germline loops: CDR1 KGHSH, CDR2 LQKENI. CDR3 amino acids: CASSQTTLAGVDTQYF. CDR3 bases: TGTGCCAGCTCACAGACGACTCTAGCGGGAGTAGATACGCAGTATTTT.

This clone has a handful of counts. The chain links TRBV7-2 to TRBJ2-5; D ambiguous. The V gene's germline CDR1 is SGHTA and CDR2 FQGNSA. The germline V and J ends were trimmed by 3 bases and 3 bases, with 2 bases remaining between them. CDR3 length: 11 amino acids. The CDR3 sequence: CASSFKETQYF. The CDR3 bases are TGTGCCAGCAGCTTCAAAGAGACCCAGTACTTC.

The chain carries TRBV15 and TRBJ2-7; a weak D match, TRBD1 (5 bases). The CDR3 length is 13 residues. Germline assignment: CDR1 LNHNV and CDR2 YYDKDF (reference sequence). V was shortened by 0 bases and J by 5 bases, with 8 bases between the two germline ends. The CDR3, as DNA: TGTGCCACCAGCAGAGAGGGGCGCGACGAGCAGTACTTC. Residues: CATSREGRDEQYF.

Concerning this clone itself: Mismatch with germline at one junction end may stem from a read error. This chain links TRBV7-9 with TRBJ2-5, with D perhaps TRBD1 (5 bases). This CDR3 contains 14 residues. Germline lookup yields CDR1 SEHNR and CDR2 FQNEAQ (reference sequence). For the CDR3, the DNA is TGTGCCAGCGGCTTCAGGGTAGGGCAAGAGACCCAGTACTTC. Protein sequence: CASGFRVGQETQYF.

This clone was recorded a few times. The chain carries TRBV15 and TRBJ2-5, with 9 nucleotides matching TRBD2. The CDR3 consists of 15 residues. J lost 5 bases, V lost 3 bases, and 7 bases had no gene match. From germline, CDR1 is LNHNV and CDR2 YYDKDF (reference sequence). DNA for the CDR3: TGTGCCACCAGCAGGGGGGGGACTAGCCCGGAGACCCAGTACTTC. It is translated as CATSRGGTSPETQYF.

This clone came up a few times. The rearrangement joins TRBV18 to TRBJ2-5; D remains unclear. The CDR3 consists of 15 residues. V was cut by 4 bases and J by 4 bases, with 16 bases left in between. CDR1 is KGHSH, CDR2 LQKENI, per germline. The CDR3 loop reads CASSRSGSEAETQYF. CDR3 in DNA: TGTGCCAGCTCACGGTCAGGATCGGAAGCAGAGACCCAGTACTTC.

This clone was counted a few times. The chain's CDR3 is CASSLQGRQPQHF. The DNA of the CDR3 is TGTGCCAGCAGCCTACAGGGTAGGCAGCCCCAGCATTTT. The gene calls are TRBV7-2 and TRBJ1-5; D is possibly TRBD1 (6 bases). V dropped 5 bases and J dropped 7 bases, with 12 bases sitting between them. Germline V lookup: CDR1 SGHTA, CDR2 FQGNSA. The CDR3 is made up of 13 amino acids.

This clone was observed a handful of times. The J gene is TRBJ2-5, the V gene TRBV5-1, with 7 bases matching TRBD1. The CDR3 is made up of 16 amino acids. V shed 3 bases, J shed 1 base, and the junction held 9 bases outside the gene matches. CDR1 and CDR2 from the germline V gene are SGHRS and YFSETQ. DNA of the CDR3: TGCGCCAGCAGCTCCGGGACAGTCAACCTCCAAGAGACCCAGTACTTC. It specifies CASSSGTVNLQETQYF.